A selection of T cell receptor beta chains follows, all from one sample in a study of T cell changes during pregnancy in multiple sclerosis. The protocol was immunoSEQ multiplex PCR, while the TCRdb copy is restricted to in-frame clones and leaves out a portion. The sample shows some 80,000 clones, approximately 90% of them seen only once. The sequencing used peripheral blood, collected in the first trimester of pregnancy. Every receptor here comes from a female donor with multiple sclerosis, enrolled in a pregnancy study. The CDR3 runs from the conserved cysteine through the conserved F or W. D genes are given only for firm matches. Some rows mark clone size as missing; the rest say once, few, many or name a class of expanded clone.

TRBV2,16,TRBD2,NA,TRBJ2-5,CASSETTSGRRQTQYF,TGTGCCAGCAGTGAAACCACTAGCGGGAGGCGGCAGACCCAGTACTTC
TRBV28,15,TRBD2,NA,TRBJ2-5,CASSALAGGKETQYF,TGTGCCAGCAGTGCCCTAGCGGGAGGTAAAGAGACCCAGTACTTC
TRBV7-3,14,TRBD1,NA,TRBJ2-1,CASSQGQGNNEQFF,TGTGCCAGCAGCCAAGGACAGGGGAACAATGAGCAGTTCTTC
TRBV14,15,NA,NA,TRBJ1-2,CASSQDQGRSYGYTF,TGTGCCAGCAGCCAAGATCAGGGCAGAAGCTATGGCTACACCTTC
TRBV7-6,15,NA,NA,TRBJ1-2,CASSLSGGASYGYTF,TGTGCCAGCAGCTTATCGGGGGGCGCCTCATATGGCTACACCTTC
TRBV4-2,15,TRBD1,NA,TRBJ1-2,CASSLSVTGDYGYTF,TGTGCCAGCAGCCTCTCGGTGACAGGGGACTATGGCTACACCTTC
TRBV30,16,TRBD2,NA,TRBJ2-2,CARGLGLAGVTGELFF,TGTGCCAGGGGGTTGGGACTAGCGGGAGTCACCGGGGAGCTGTTTTTT
TRBV30,14,TRBD1,NA,TRBJ1-4,CAWSEGQGYEKLFF,TGTGCCTGGAGTGAGGGACAGGGTTATGAAAAACTGTTTTTT
TRBV5-4,17,TRBD2,NA,TRBJ2-3,CASSLGFKRGFTDTQYF,TGTGCCAGCAGCTTGGGATTCAAGCGGGGCTTCACAGATACGCAGTATTTT
TRBV13,14,NA,NA,TRBJ1-2,CASSTRGEHYGYTF,TGTGCCAGCAGCACCCGGGGAGAACACTATGGCTACACCTTC
TRBV30,15,NA,NA,TRBJ1-2,CAWSVGGAPNYGYTF,TGTGCCTGGAGTGTAGGGGGGGCACCTAACTATGGCTACACCTTC
TRBV6-5,16,NA,NA,TRBJ2-1,CASSYSFAGGQNEQFF,TGTGCCAGCAGTTACTCGTTCGCGGGGGGACAGAATGAGCAGTTCTTC
TRBV6-1,16,NA,once,TRBJ1-5,CASSEESFRSNQPQHF,TGTGCCAGCAGTGAGGAGAGTTTTAGAAGCAATCAGCCCCAGCATTTT
TRBV7-9,16,NA,NA,TRBJ2-2,CASSSPGLPHTGELFF,TGTGCCAGCAGCTCCCCGGGACTTCCTCACACCGGGGAGCTGTTTTTT
TRBV18,13,NA,NA,TRBJ1-2,CASSPSGGYGYTF,TGTGCCAGCTCACCGTCCGGAGGGTATGGCTACACCTTC
TRBV5-1,14,TRBD1,NA,TRBJ2-7,CASSPGTGPYEQYF,TGCGCCAGCAGCCCAGGGACAGGGCCCTACGAGCAGTACTTC
TRBV7-2,13,NA,NA,TRBJ1-6,CASSSDRLQTLHF,TGTGCCAGCAGCTCTGACAGGTTACAAACCCTCCACTTT
TRBV11-3,16,TRBD2,NA,TRBJ2-3,CASSPLRVGGADTQYF,TGTGCCAGCAGCCCGCTACGGGTGGGGGGGGCAGATACGCAGTATTTT
TRBV7-2,14,NA,NA,TRBJ1-1,CASNLEGMNTEAFF,TGTGCCAGCAACTTAGAGGGGATGAACACTGAAGCTTTCTTT
TRBV27,15,TRBD1,NA,TRBJ1-6,CASSLWDRENSPLHF,TGTGCCAGCAGTTTATGGGACAGGGAAAATTCACCCCTCCACTTT
TRBV4-1,16,NA,once,TRBJ2-7,CASSQEGVGGLYEQYF,TGCGCCAGCAGCCAAGAGGGTGTGGGCGGACTCTACGAGCAGTACTTC
TRBV6-5,14,TRBD1,NA,TRBJ2-2,CASGTGDNTGELFF,TGTGCCAGTGGGACAGGGGACAACACCGGGGAGCTGTTTTTT
TRBV28,16,TRBD2,NA,TRBJ2-7,CASSLPLAGGWYEQYF,TGTGCCAGCAGTTTGCCCCTAGCGGGAGGATGGTACGAGCAGTACTTC
TRBV7-9,14,TRBD1,NA,TRBJ1-2,CASSETGRNYGYTF,TGTGCCAGCAGCGAGACAGGGAGAAACTATGGCTACACCTTC
TRBV28,13,NA,NA,TRBJ2-7,CATATGTPYEQYF,TGTGCCACCGCAACCGGGACACCTTACGAGCAGTACTTC
TRBV4-1,15,TRBD1,NA,TRBJ2-7,CASSQDNRVTGEQYF,TGCGCCAGCAGCCAAGACAACAGGGTGACAGGGGAGCAGTACTTC
TRBV7-9,15,NA,NA,TRBJ2-2,CASSPRFMGAGELFF,TGTGCCAGCAGCCCGCGCTTTATGGGCGCCGGGGAGCTGTTTTTT
TRBV28,15,NA,once,TRBJ2-1,CASGIRRSSYNEQFF,TGTGCCAGCGGTATCCGGCGGAGCTCCTACAATGAGCAGTTCTTC
TRBV15,13,NA,NA,TRBJ1-1,CATSSQANTEAFF,TGTGCCACCAGCTCCCAGGCGAACACTGAAGCTTTCTTT
TRBV6-5,14,TRBD1,NA,TRBJ1-6,CASRWDRGNSPLHF,TGTGCCAGCAGGTGGGACAGGGGCAATTCACCCCTCCACTTT
TRBV6-6,13,NA,NA,TRBJ1-1,CASSYREGAEAFF,TGTGCCAGCAGTTACAGGGAGGGCGCTGAAGCTTTCTTT
TRBV10-2,15,NA,NA,TRBJ1-5,CASSTRGRSIQPQHF,TGCGCCAGCAGTACCCGGGGTAGAAGTATTCAGCCCCAGCATTTT
TRBV29-1,13,TRBD1,NA,TRBJ1-6,CSARQGDNSPLHF,TGCAGCGCCCGACAGGGAGATAATTCACCCCTCCACTTT
TRBV9,16,NA,NA,TRBJ2-1,CASSVGVGSSYNEQFF,TGTGCCAGCAGCGTAGGTGTAGGGAGCTCCTACAATGAGCAGTTCTTC
TRBV6-1,15,NA,NA,TRBJ1-2,CASSDPRHLNYGYTF,TGTGCCAGCAGTGACCCAAGACACCTTAACTATGGCTACACCTTC
TRBV15,15,TRBD1,NA,TRBJ1-4,CATSRGGTGGEKLFF,TGTGCCACCAGCAGAGGGGGGACAGGGGGCGAAAAACTGTTTTTT
TRBV5-1,17,NA,NA,TRBJ1-1,CASSLVAGDGWGTEAFF,TGCGCCAGCAGCTTGGTGGCAGGGGACGGATGGGGCACTGAAGCTTTCTTT
TRBV19,15,NA,NA,TRBJ1-5,CASSTDRGGGQPQHF,TGTGCCAGTAGTACAGATCGGGGGGGCGGCCAGCCCCAGCATTTT
TRBV7-6,14,NA,NA,TRBJ2-2,CASSPPFLTGELFF,TGTGCCAGCAGCCCCCCTTTTTTGACCGGGGAGCTGTTTTTT
TRBV7-8,15,TRBD1,NA,TRBJ2-7,CASSYWTGGGYEQYF,TGTGCCAGCAGCTACTGGACAGGGGGCGGCTACGAGCAGTACTTC
TRBV30,17,TRBD2,NA,TRBJ2-2,CAWSTLAGFANTGELFF,TGTGCCTGGAGTACACTAGCGGGATTCGCGAACACCGGGGAGCTGTTTTTT
TRBV15,16,NA,once,TRBJ2-1,CATSVVGRLSYNEQFF,TGTGCCACCAGCGTAGTCGGGAGACTCTCCTACAATGAGCAGTTCTTC
TRBV28,13,TRBD1,NA,TRBJ1-2,CASSSGQGYGYTF,TGTGCCAGCAGCTCCGGACAGGGCTATGGCTACACCTTC
TRBV28,13,TRBD1,NA,TRBJ2-7,CASSTGTAREQYF,TGTGCCAGCAGCACCGGGACAGCTCGCGAGCAGTACTTC
TRBV10-3,17,NA,NA,TRBJ1-1,CAISVGDSGVMNTEAFF,TGTGCCATCAGTGTCGGGGACTCAGGAGTAATGAACACTGAAGCTTTCTTT
TRBV5-8,15,NA,NA,TRBJ2-5,CASSPRQWYQETQYF,TGTGCCAGCAGCCCACGACAATGGTACCAAGAGACCCAGTACTTC
TRBV4-2,14,NA,NA,TRBJ2-1,CASSQGLLANEQFF,TGTGCCAGCAGCCAAGGGTTGCTAGCGAATGAGCAGTTCTTC